These 31 T cell receptor beta chains came from one sample sequenced in a study of cytomegalovirus exposure and HLA in healthy donors. Use of 60 Vbeta and 13 Jbeta primers characterized the PCR. TCRdb keeps only in-frame clones here, not all; method: immunoSEQ multiplex PCR. The sample carries 100,000 to 150,000 clones, roughly 80% recorded once. Sequencing was performed on PBMCs. These TCRs come from a man in his thirties or forties in good health and CMV-seronegative.

The V call is TRBV5-1, the J call TRBJ1-1; D is ambiguous. This CDR3 is built from 16 residues. Germline CDR1 reads SGHRS; CDR2 reads YFSETQ. With 5 bases removed from V and 1 base from J, the gap between germline ends came to 18 bases. CDR3 in amino acids: CASSPLGRGGNTEAFF. The CDR3 DNA reads as TGCGCCAGCAGTCCGTTAGGCCGTGGAGGGAACACTGAAGCTTTCTTT.

The rearrangement links TRBV10-3 to TRBJ1-1, with D unclear. The CDR3 has 14 amino acids. Deletions cut 7 bases from V and 4 bases from J, with 16 bases between. Germline V gives CDR1 ENHRY, CDR2 SYGVKD. As DNA, the CDR3 is TGTGCCATCAAGGGTGTATCGGGGAGCACTGAAGCTTTCTTT. The encoded protein is CAIKGVSGSTEAFF.

This clone came up once. The genes are TRBV5-4 and TRBJ2-7, with D perhaps matching TRBD2 (5 bases). Germline V gene lookup returns CDR1 SGHNT and CDR2 YYREEE (reference sequence). V was pared by 5 bases and J by 0 bases, with 18 bases between. The CDR3 runs to 16 residues. CDR3 protein: CASSPLPSLLSYEQYF. CDR3 in DNA: TGTGCCAGCAGTCCGCTCCCTAGCCTTCTCTCCTACGAGCAGTACTTC.

This clone was found once. This chain connects TRBV27 to TRBJ1-1; 7 bases align to TRBD1. The CDR3 sequence is 17 residues long. The germline V gene has CDR1 MNHEY and CDR2 SMNVEV (reference sequence). Unmatched junction bases numbered 11, after V lost 3 bases and J lost 1 base. CDR3 nucleotides: TGTGCCAGCAGTTTCCGACAGGGTGTAATTGGGAACACTGAAGCTTTCTTT. It translates to CASSFRQGVIGNTEAFF.

V usage is TRBV6-5 and J usage is TRBJ1-2; TRBD1 matches at 7 bases. The CDR3 has 15 amino acids. The germline V gene has CDR1 MNHEY and CDR2 SVGAGI. After removal of 4 bases from V and 7 bases from J, the junction contained 12 bases not matched to a gene. Here the CDR3 DNA reads TGTGCCAGCAGTTCGCCGACAGGGATTAAGGGTGGCTACACCTTC. Amino acids: CASSSPTGIKGGYTF.

This rearrangement joins TRBV27 to TRBJ2-1; 9 positions agree with TRBD2. Germline loops: CDR1 MNHEY, CDR2 SMNVEV (reference sequence). The CDR3 contains 14 residues. Losses at the gene ends were 8 bases for V and 12 bases for J; bases not matched to a gene: 14. The CDR3 here is CASSQPSSGGGQFF. The CDR3 nucleotides read TGTGCCAGCTCCCAACCGAGTAGCGGGGGTGGGCAGTTCTTC.

This chain's CDR3 is CASSQDLEGTGKYF. For the CDR3, the DNA is TGTGCCAGCAGCCAAGATCTTGAGGGGACAGGGAAGTACTTC. The V gene is TRBV14, the J gene TRBJ2-5; TRBD1 matches 9 bases. Germline V gene sequence: CDR1 SGHDN, CDR2 FVKESK. V shed 0 bases, J shed 12 bases, and the junction held 8 bases outside the gene matches. The CDR3 covers 14 residues. Looking up the rest from reference TRBV14 and TRBJ2-5 gives the full variable domain: EAGVTQFPSHSVIEKGQTVTLRCDPISGHDNLYWYRRVMGKEIKFLLHFVKESKQDESGMPNNRFLAERTGGTYSTLKVQPAELEDSGVYFCASSQDLEGTGKYFGPGTRLLVL.

This clone appeared once. This sequence joins TRBV18 and TRBJ2-5; 11 bases are a match to TRBD2. The junction had 5 bases not matched to a gene; V was cut back by 1 base and J by 4 bases. The CDR3 contains 16 residues. Germline V lookup: CDR1 KGHSH, CDR2 LQKENI. The CDR3 region is CASSPRSGGAGETQYF. The CDR3 nucleotides read TGTGCCAGCTCACCACGTAGCGGGGGGGCAGGAGAGACCCAGTACTTC.

In this sample, this clone turned up a few times. This chain connects TRBV13 to TRBJ2-7, with D unresolved. Germline CDR1 and CDR2: PRHDT and FYEKMQ (reference sequence). V was trimmed by 4 bases and J by 1 base, leaving 5 bases between them. This CDR3 is 12 amino acids long. CDR3 sequence: CASSSQSYEQYF. The CDR3 DNA reads TGTGCCAGCAGCTCTCAGTCCTACGAGCAGTACTTC. Together with reference TRBV13 and TRBJ2-7, the CDR3 gives the full variable domain: AAGVIQSPRHLIKEKRETATLKCYPIPRHDTVYWYQQGPGQDPQFLISFYEKMQSDKGSIPDRFSAQQFSDYHSELNMSSLELGDSALYFCASSSQSYEQYFGPGTRLTVT.

V gene TRBV10-3 combines with J gene TRBJ1-2; 10 positions agree with TRBD1. Germline-derived CDR1 and CDR2 are ENHRY and SYGVKD. This CDR3 comprises 15 residues. The J segment lost 4 bases and the V segment lost 2 bases, leaving 4 bases of the junction unmatched. CDR3 DNA: TGTGCCATCAGTGAGCGACAGGGGGCAAGCTATGGCTACACCTTC. Protein: CAISERQGASYGYTF.

CDR3 sequence: CASSKTGALTDTQYF. The CDR3 region has the DNA TGTGCCAGCAGCAAAACAGGGGCCCTCACAGATACGCAGTATTTT. This chain links TRBV7-9 with TRBJ2-3; 7 bases are a match to TRBD1. The CDR3 is 15 amino acids. Losses at the gene ends were 5 bases for V and 2 bases for J; bases not matched to a gene: 7. Per the germline V gene, CDR1 is SEHNR and CDR2 is FQNEAQ (reference sequence).

This clone was counted a few times. The J gene is TRBJ1-4, the V gene TRBV27; D gene ambiguous. The germline CDR1 and CDR2 sequences are MNHEY and SMNVEV (reference sequence). The ends were cut back, 4 bases at V and 5 bases at J, with 8 bases in the middle. This CDR3 region has 13 residues. CDR3 in amino acids: CASSWAGNEKLFF. In DNA form, the CDR3 reads TGTGCCAGCAGTTGGGCCGGCAATGAAAAACTGTTTTTT.

This clone came up once. The DNA of the CDR3 is TGTGCCAGCACCTCCGTAGGCCGGGGGGGCTCCGCTGAGCAGTTCTTC. Its protein product is CASTSVGRGGSAEQFF. The chain is built from TRBV7-2 and TRBJ2-1; TRBD2 matches 8 bases. CDR3 length: 16 amino acids. Per the germline V gene, CDR1 is SGHTA and CDR2 is FQGNSA. Trimming cost V 7 bases and J 9 bases; bases outside gene matches: 17.

The rearrangement joins TRBV29-1 to TRBJ1-2, with TRBD1 as a possible D gene (5 bases). Germline CDR1 and CDR2: SQVTM and ANQGSEA. V dropped 5 bases and J dropped 4 bases, with 14 bases sitting between them. The CDR3 totals 13 residues. CDR3 nucleotide sequence: TGCAGCGTTCCCCCCCAGGGCTTCTATGGCTACACCTTC. Amino acids: CSVPPQGFYGYTF.

The chain uses TRBV27 and TRBJ2-6; D is possibly TRBD1 (5 bases). Per germline, CDR1 MNHEY and CDR2 SMNVEV (reference sequence). This CDR3 region has 16 residues. The ends were cut back, 4 bases at V and 0 bases at J, with 10 bases in the middle. The CDR3 bases are TGTGCCAGCAGTTACCACAGGTCCTCTGGGGCCAACGTCCTGACTTTC. It specifies CASSYHRSSGANVLTF.

The V and J genes are TRBV7-9 and TRBJ1-2; TRBD1 matches at 7 bases. This CDR3 region has 17 residues. CDR1 SEHNR and CDR2 FQNEAQ come from the germline V gene (reference sequence). The junction had 14 bases not matched to a gene; V was cut back by 1 base and J by 6 bases. DNA of the CDR3: TGTGCCAGCAGCTTAGTACCCGGTAGGGGGCCGCGGCATGGCTACACCTTC. Amino acids: CASSLVPGRGPRHGYTF.

This chain uses TRBV7-8 with TRBJ1-1; 8 bases fit TRBD1. Germline-derived CDR1 and CDR2 are SGHVS and FQNEAQ. The CDR3 has 14 amino acids. J gave up 0 bases and V 5 bases, and 2 bases lay outside the gene matches. CDR3: CASSRTGLNTEAFF. Written as DNA, the CDR3 is TGTGCCAGCAGCCGGACAGGGTTGAACACTGAAGCTTTCTTT.

CDR3 amino acids: CASSLGQLQETQYF. The DNA of the CDR3 is TGCGCCAGCAGCTTGGGACAGCTCCAAGAGACCCAGTACTTC. The V gene is TRBV5-1, the J gene TRBJ2-5; possibly TRBD1 for D (5 bases). V was trimmed by 0 bases and J by 1 base, leaving 7 bases between them. The germline V gene has CDR1 SGHRS and CDR2 YFSETQ. The length of the CDR3 is 14 residues.

The chain uses TRBV7-9 and TRBJ2-7; TRBD2 is a possible D gene (6 bases). The CDR3 covers 15 residues. Per the germline V gene, CDR1 is SEHNR and CDR2 is FQNEAQ (reference sequence). V gave up 2 bases and J gave up 0 bases, with 11 bases separating them. CDR3 protein: CASSLKSGSSYEQYF. The CDR3 DNA follows: TGTGCCAGCAGCTTAAAATCCGGGAGCTCCTACGAGCAGTACTTC.

V gene TRBV4-2 combines with J gene TRBJ1-1; TRBD1 is a possible D gene (6 bases). V shed 3 bases and J shed 7 bases, with 21 bases lying between them. Germline CDR1 and CDR2: LGHNA and YNFKEQ. The CDR3 consists of 16 residues. This CDR3 reads CASSHNPGQGNGEAFF. The CDR3 DNA is TGTGCCAGCAGCCACAATCCGGGACAAGGGAACGGTGAAGCTTTCTTT.

This chain connects TRBV28 to TRBJ2-4, with 9 positions matching TRBD2. Germline CDR1 MDHEN, CDR2 SYDVKM. Unmatched junction bases numbered 4, after V lost 1 base and J lost 0 bases. The CDR3 length is 17 residues. CDR3 coding DNA: TGTGCCAGCAGTTTATCGACTAGCGGACTAGCCAAAAACATTCAGTACTTC. Its translation is CASSLSTSGLAKNIQYF.

The gene calls are TRBV29-1 and TRBJ1-5; tentatively, D is TRBD1 (6 bases). Germline CDR1 reads SQVTM; CDR2 reads ANQGSEA. Trimming cost V 4 bases and J 6 bases, with 13 bases left between them. CDR3 length: 13 residues. CDR3 residues: CSVGGGGGQPQHF. The DNA of the CDR3 is TGCAGCGTTGGAGGGGGGGGTGGTCAGCCCCAGCATTTT.

This clone was detected a few times. The CDR3 protein is CASKLAGGGTGELFF. The CDR3 DNA follows: TGTGCCAGCAAACTAGCGGGGGGGGGCACCGGGGAGCTGTTTTTT. This chain links TRBV2 with TRBJ2-2, with 13 bases identical to TRBD2. The CDR3 loop spans 15 amino acids. Trimming cost V 7 bases and J 4 bases; bases outside gene matches: 3. CDR1 SNHLY and CDR2 FYNNEI come from the germline V gene.

The chain uses TRBV7-2 and TRBJ2-7, with 8 bases matching TRBD1. Trimming removed 3 bases from V and 3 bases from J; junction bases left unmatched: 7. CDR3 length: 15 residues. The germline gives CDR1 SGHTA, CDR2 FQGNSA. As DNA, the CDR3 is TGTGCCAGCAGCTTCGCCGGGACAGGAGACTACGAGCAGTACTTC. Amino acids: CASSFAGTGDYEQYF.

The V and J genes are TRBV7-9 and TRBJ1-1, with a possible D match to TRBD1 (6 bases). CDR1 is SEHNR and CDR2 is FQNEAQ in the germline V gene (reference sequence). The V and J ends lost 11 bases and 0 bases respectively, with 22 bases between them. The CDR3 runs 16 residues. CDR3 sequence reads: CARAPTGQFLNTEAFF. In nucleotides, the CDR3 is TGTGCCCGCGCTCCTACCGGACAGTTTCTGAACACTGAAGCTTTCTTT.

Turning to this clone: Other DNA sequences in this specimen translate into the identical CDR3. The genes are TRBV5-1 and TRBJ1-1; TRBD1 might be the D (6 bases). Germline CDR1 and CDR2: SGHRS and YFSETQ. Trimming left V 5 bases short and J 0 bases short, with 17 bases between. The CDR3 extends over 16 amino acids. The CDR3 region has the DNA TGCGCCAGCAGTAGTGGATTTTCAGGGGTGAACACTGAAGCTTTCTTT. It yields the protein CASSSGFSGVNTEAFF.

V usage is TRBV18 and J usage is TRBJ1-3; no reliable D call. Germline CDR1 KGHSH, CDR2 LQKENI. This CDR3 is 17 amino acids long. Trimming pared 4 bases from V and 0 bases from J, leaving 16 bases between. DNA for the CDR3: TGTGCCAGCTCACGAATCGACATTACTTACTCTGGAAACACCATATATTTT. Translation gives CASSRIDITYSGNTIYF.

The chain joins TRBV10-3 to TRBJ1-5, with a tentative D call TRBD1 (6 bases). V was shortened by 0 bases and J by 7 bases, with 16 bases between the two germline ends. CDR1 is ENHRY, CDR2 SYGVKD, per germline. This CDR3 contains 16 residues. For the CDR3, the DNA is TGTGCCATCAGTGAGTCAACAGGGAATGTAGGACAGCCCCAGCATTTT. Protein: CAISESTGNVGQPQHF.

The chain couples TRBV28 to TRBJ1-6; possibly TRBD1 for D (5 bases). V was shortened by 6 bases and J by 6 bases, with 15 bases between the two germline ends. This CDR3 is 15 amino acids long. The germline V gene encodes CDR1 MDHEN and CDR2 SYDVKM. The DNA of the CDR3 is TGTGCCAGCAGCGGAGGTGGGGGAGGTAATTCACCCCTCCACTTT. Amino acid sequence: CASSGGGGGNSPLHF. The whole variable domain, remainder taken from reference TRBV28 and TRBJ1-6, is DVKVTQSSRYLVKRTGEKVFLECVQDMDHENMFWYRQDPGLGLRLIYFSYDVKMKEKGDIPEGYSVSREKKERFSLILESASTNQTSMYLCASSGGGGGNSPLHFGNGTRLTVT.

The chain couples TRBV9 to TRBJ1-3, with 7 bases matching TRBD1. Germline CDR1 and CDR2: SGDLS and YYNGEE. After removal of 3 bases from V and 7 bases from J, the junction contained 4 bases not matched to a gene. The CDR3 is 13 amino acids. For the CDR3, the DNA is TGTGCCAGCAGCGCGACAGGGATGAACACCATATATTTT. This codes for CASSATGMNTIYF.

The genes are TRBV5-4 and TRBJ1-5; 7 bases are shared with TRBD1. Unmatched junction bases numbered 10, after V lost 4 bases and J lost 6 bases. Looked up from germline, CDR1 is SGHNT and CDR2 is YYREEE (reference sequence). CDR3 size: 15 residues. The CDR3 is CASSPDRVPGQPQHF. The CDR3 coding sequence is TGTGCCAGCAGCCCCGACAGGGTTCCAGGTCAGCCCCAGCATTTT.